This T cell receptor (beta chain) was captured in a study of STAT5B mutations in CD4+ large granular lymphocyte leukemia. Study observations and caveats: Patient CD4-sorted repertoires looked more clonal than healthy CD4+ repertoires, even without putative leukemic clones.

This CDR3 has 15 amino acids. Germline V gene sequence: CDR1 SGHRS, CDR2 YFSETQ. V shed 1 base and J 2 bases; nucleotides not matched to a gene: 5. Profiled with immunoSEQ multiplex PCR; TCRdb holds only in-frame clones, not every one. The sample holds about 24,000 clones, 72% seen once. This clone was detected once. Its specificity is unknown. J is TRBJ2-7 and V is TRBV5-1, with 8 bases lining up with TRBD1. This clonotype originated in a human donor in good health. Sequenced sample: CD4+ T cells from blood buffy coats. For the CDR3, the DNA is TGCGCCAGCAGCTTGACGGGACAGGAACCCTACGAGCAGTACTTC. Translated: CASSLTGQEPYEQYF.